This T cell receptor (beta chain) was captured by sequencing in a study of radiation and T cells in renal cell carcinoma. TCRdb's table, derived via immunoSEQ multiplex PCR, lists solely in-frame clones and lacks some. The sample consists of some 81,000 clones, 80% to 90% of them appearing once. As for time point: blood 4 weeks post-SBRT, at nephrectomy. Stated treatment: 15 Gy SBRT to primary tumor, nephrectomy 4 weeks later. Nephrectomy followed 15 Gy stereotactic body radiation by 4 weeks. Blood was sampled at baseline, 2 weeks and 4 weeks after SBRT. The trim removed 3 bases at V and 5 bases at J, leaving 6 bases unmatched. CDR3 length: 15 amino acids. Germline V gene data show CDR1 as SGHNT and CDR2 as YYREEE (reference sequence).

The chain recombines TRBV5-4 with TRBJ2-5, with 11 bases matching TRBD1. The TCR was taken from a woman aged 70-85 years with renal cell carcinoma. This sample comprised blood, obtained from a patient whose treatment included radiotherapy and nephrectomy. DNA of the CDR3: TGTGCCAGCAGCTCGAGGACAGGGGGCGAGGAGACCCAGTACTTC. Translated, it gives CASSSRTGGEETQYF.